One sample yielded the 20 T cell receptor beta chains listed below, sequenced in a study of blood T cell repertoires in COVID-19. Repertoires were generated with immunoSEQ multiplex PCR, while TCRdb's copy carries only in-frame clones and drops some. This table holds roughly 200,000 clones, around 83% found once. Sequenced sample: peripheral blood. These TCRs come from a woman older than 75 with acute or convalescent COVID-19.

The chain links TRBV6-2 or TRBV6-3 to TRBJ2-7; D might be TRBD1 (6 bases). The V gene's germline CDR1 is MNHEY and CDR2 SVGEGT. Trimming removed 0 bases from V and 2 bases from J, with 17 bases in between. The CDR3 has 17 amino acids. The CDR3 loop is CASSYSSTQGQTYEQYF. CDR3 nucleotide sequence: TGTGCCAGCAGTTACTCTTCCACCCAGGGACAAACCTACGAGCAGTACTTC.

This chain joins TRBV7-6 and TRBJ1-5; D might be TRBD1 (5 bases). Germline V gene lookup returns CDR1 SGHVS and CDR2 FNYEAQ. The CDR3 has 15 residues. Trimming stripped 1 base from V and 5 bases from J, with 12 bases between. The CDR3: CASSLGAGLDQPQHF. DNA for the CDR3: TGTGCCAGCAGCTTAGGGGCAGGGCTGGATCAGCCCCAGCATTTT.

This clone was recorded only once. V gene TRBV5-1 combines with J gene TRBJ2-5, with 11 bases aligning to TRBD2. The CDR3 contains 18 residues. V shed 2 bases, J shed 5 bases, and the junction held 14 bases outside the gene matches. From germline, CDR1 is SGHRS and CDR2 YFSETQ. CDR3 nucleotide sequence: TGCGCCAGCAGCTTTAGGCCCCTAGCGGGAGGTAGAGTGGAGACCCAGTACTTC. Encoded protein: CASSFRPLAGGRVETQYF.

A few counts support this clone. This chain uses TRBV4-3 with TRBJ1-4; possibly TRBD1 for D (5 bases). The CDR3 loop spans 14 amino acids. Per the germline V gene, CDR1 is LGHNA and CDR2 is YSLEER. Deletions cut 1 base from V and 4 bases from J, with 7 bases between. This chain's CDR3 is CASSQGQYNEKLFF. In nucleotides, the CDR3 is TGCGCCAGCAGCCAAGGACAGTATAATGAAAAACTGTTTTTT.

The rearrangement uses TRBV19 and TRBJ1-5, with 9 nucleotides matching TRBD1. V lost 1 base and J lost 7; bases outside the gene matches: 14. From germline, CDR1 is LNHDA and CDR2 SQIVND (reference sequence). The CDR3 is made up of 18 amino acids. The CDR3: CASSIGGTGHALGQPQHF. CDR3 in DNA: TGTGCCAGTAGTATAGGCGGGACAGGGCATGCTCTAGGACAGCCCCAGCATTTT.

The V call is TRBV4-3, the J call TRBJ2-4; D gene ambiguous. CDR1 is LGHNA and CDR2 is YSLEER in the germline V gene. V lost 0 bases, J lost 4 bases, and 13 bases lay in between. The CDR3 is 16 residues long. The CDR3 DNA is TGCGCCAGCAGCCAAGATTTAAATACTCCTAAAAACATTCAGTACTTC. Amino acids: CASSQDLNTPKNIQYF.

The V call is TRBV29-1, the J call TRBJ1-5; TRBD1 might be the D (6 bases). The CDR3 contains 13 residues. Per germline, CDR1 SQVTM and CDR2 ANQGSEA. V was clipped by 6 bases and J by 4 bases, with 13 bases between them. In DNA form, the CDR3 reads TGCAGCGTCGCCCGGGACAAAAATCAGCCCCAGCATTTT. Protein sequence: CSVARDKNQPQHF.

The V call is TRBV18, the J call TRBJ1-1, with 7 bases matching TRBD1. The germline gives CDR1 KGHSH, CDR2 LQKENI. J lost 3 bases, V lost 4 bases, and 2 bases had no gene match. The CDR3 length is 13 residues. The CDR3 is CASSLRGDTEAFF. As DNA, the CDR3 is TGTGCCAGCTCACTCAGGGGGGACACTGAAGCTTTCTTT.

The chain uses TRBV19 and TRBJ1-5, with 7 nucleotides matching TRBD1. This CDR3 spans 15 amino acids. The germline V gene has CDR1 LNHDA and CDR2 SQIVND (reference sequence). The ends lost 8 bases at V and 5 bases at J; junction bases unmatched: 12. CDR3 in amino acids: CASRHTGQRYQPQHF. The DNA of the CDR3 is TGTGCCAGTCGACATACGGGACAGAGGTATCAGCCCCAGCATTTT.

This clone was seen more than once but under ten times. This rearrangement joins TRBV11-2 to TRBJ1-5; unclear D gene. This CDR3 spans 15 amino acids. The germline CDR1 and CDR2 sequences are SGHAT and FQNNGV. Between the trimmed V and J ends, which lost 1 base and 4 bases, there was a span of 11 bases. Here the CDR3 reads CASSLGGPPNQPQHF. The DNA of the CDR3 is TGTGCCAGCAGCTTAGGAGGGCCCCCAAATCAGCCCCAGCATTTT.

The count of this clone is one. V and J are TRBV15 and TRBJ2-5, with D tentatively TRBD2 (7 bases). Trimming removed 3 bases from V and 1 base from J, with 15 bases in between. This CDR3 is 16 amino acids long. Looked up from germline, CDR1 is LNHNV and CDR2 is YYDKDF (reference sequence). The CDR3 DNA reads as TGTGCCACCAGCAGTGCCGGGGGGCGCCCCCAAGAGACCCAGTACTTC. Translation gives CATSSAGGRPQETQYF. The variable domain in full, completed from reference TRBV15 and TRBJ2-5, reads DAMVIQNPRYQVTQFGKPVTLSCSQTLNHNVMYWYQQKSSQAPKLLFHYYDKDFNNEADTPDNFQSRRPNTSFCFLDIRSPGLGDTAMYLCATSSAGGRPQETQYFGPGTRLLVL.

This chain connects TRBV19 to TRBJ2-1; 13 bases are a match to TRBD2. With 5 bases clipped from V and 3 bases from J, the junction kept 4 bases outside the gene matches. Germline lookup yields CDR1 LNHDA and CDR2 SQIVND (reference sequence). This CDR3 has 16 residues. The CDR3, as DNA: TGTGCCAGTAGTGGACTAGCGGGAGCCTTCTACAATGAGCAGTTCTTC. This codes for CASSGLAGAFYNEQFF.

The chain has TRBV4-2 and TRBJ1-2, with no clear D. V was trimmed by 3 bases and J by 6 bases, leaving 11 bases between them. Germline V gene sequence: CDR1 LGHNA, CDR2 YNFKEQ. The CDR3 sequence is 13 residues long. CDR3 residues: CASSHQGVDGYTF. The CDR3 DNA is TGTGCCAGCAGCCACCAAGGAGTAGATGGCTACACCTTC.

CDR3 nucleotides: TGCGCCAGCAGCTTGTTGGCGACTAGAGCCACCGGGGAGCTGTTTTTT. Protein product: CASSLLATRATGELFF. This chain connects TRBV5-1 to TRBJ2-2; D possibly corresponds to TRBD2 (6 bases). Germline CDR1 SGHRS, CDR2 YFSETQ. The CDR3 sequence is 16 residues long. V was clipped by 1 base and J by 4 bases, with 14 bases between them.

There are a few counts of this clone. The V gene is TRBV27, the J gene TRBJ1-6; D remains ambiguous. The CDR3 consists of 17 residues. The germline V and J ends were trimmed by 1 base and 0 bases, with 10 bases remaining between them. Germline loops: CDR1 MNHEY, CDR2 SMNVEV (reference sequence). The CDR3 DNA follows: TGTGCCAGCAGTTTATTTCCTTTGAGCTCCTATAATTCACCCCTCCACTTT. Its translation: CASSLFPLSSYNSPLHF.

This chain joins TRBV7-2 and TRBJ2-7; 7 nucleotides line up with TRBD1. The V gene's germline CDR1 is SGHTA and CDR2 FQGNSA. The CDR3 extends over 16 amino acids. Trimming cost V 4 bases and J 2 bases; bases outside gene matches: 11. The CDR3 spells CASSSTRQGLAYEQYF. In nucleotides, the CDR3 is TGTGCCAGCAGCTCCACCAGACAGGGATTAGCCTACGAGCAGTACTTC.

The CDR3 DNA sequence: TGTGCCAGCAGCGCACAGGGTCCCGTCACTGAAGCTTTCTTT. Translating gives CASSAQGPVTEAFF. V gene TRBV11-2 combines with J gene TRBJ1-1; TRBD1 might be the D (6 bases). V lost 5 bases, J lost 4 bases, and 14 bases lay in between. Germline-derived CDR1 and CDR2 are SGHAT and FQNNGV. This CDR3 is built from 14 residues.

The chain joins TRBV9 to TRBJ1-1; 9 bases agree with TRBD1. V shed 0 bases, J shed 5 bases, and the junction held 5 bases outside the gene matches. The CDR3 spans 15 residues. Germline lookup yields CDR1 SGDLS and CDR2 YYNGEE. The CDR3 is CASSVVDRGRTEAFF. The CDR3 region has the DNA TGTGCCAGCAGCGTAGTGGACAGGGGCCGTACTGAAGCTTTCTTT.

This chain joins TRBV6-6 and TRBJ1-3; D is possibly TRBD1 (6 bases). This CDR3 spans 15 amino acids. V was trimmed by 4 bases and J by 0 bases, leaving 10 bases between them. CDR1 and CDR2 (germline): MNHNY, SVGAGI (reference sequence). As DNA, the CDR3 is TGTGCCAGCAGTTCACAGGGTTACTCTGGAAACACCATATATTTT. It codes for CASSSQGYSGNTIYF.

This clone was seen once. This chain joins TRBV2 and TRBJ2-1; tentatively, D is TRBD2 (6 bases). The germline V gene has CDR1 SNHLY and CDR2 FYNNEI. V lost 7 bases to trimming and J lost 8 bases, with 21 bases between them. This CDR3 contains 15 residues. DNA of the CDR3: TGTGCCAGCAAGTGGAGCCAGGAGGGCCATTATGAGCAGTTCTTC. This encodes CASKWSQEGHYEQFF.